This T cell receptor (beta chain) was retrieved from a study of regulatory T cells in long-lasting Graves disease. The sample holds many counts of this clonotype. As to time point: newly diagnosed GD, antithyroid drugs for less than 3 months. The TCR library was made from RNA extracted from PBMCs. Construction of the TCR beta libraries employed iRepertoire HTBI primers in conjunction with Arm-PCR of CDR3 regions. One entry per CDR3 protein, called by TCRdb with MiXCR from the multiplex PCR reads. The sample lists about 530,000 distinct CDR3 sequences, about 15% seen once, with 20% to 30% in the top ten. These data also featured in a second study, about T cells in Graves' hyperthyroidism and ophthalmopathy. That source reports: First-round RT-PCR with HTBI primers amplified the TCR CDR3 region.

Sequences were derived from peripheral blood mononuclear cells (PBMCs), sampled at new diagnosis, from a patient treated with antithyroid drugs. This receptor was obtained from a woman aged 35-65 years with Graves disease.

CDR3 region: CASSLETSGGAVTGELFF. CDR3 bases: TGTGCCAGCAGCTTAGAAACTAGCGGGGGGGCGGTCACCGGGGAGCTGTTTTTT. The chain recombines TRBV11-2 with TRBJ2-2; 13 bases map to TRBD2. Germline CDR1 reads SGHAT; CDR2 reads FQNNGV. The CDR3 totals 18 residues. Germline trimming cut 0 bases from V and 4 bases from J; bases unmatched to any gene: 5.